A single sample gave rise to the 28 T cell receptor beta chains below, sequenced in a study of T cells in Graves' hyperthyroidism and ophthalmopathy. Amplification targeted TCR beta CDR3 regions from RNA transcripts. An initial round of RT-PCR targeting the TCR CDR3 relied on the HTBI primer set. TCRdb used MiXCR to reprocess the multiplex PCR reads, holding one entry per CDR3 protein. The sample holds 250,000 or so distinct CDR3 sequences, 15% seen once. The sequenced sample consisted of blood. Every receptor here comes from a woman in her forties or fifties with Graves' hyperthyroidism that later progressed to Graves' ophthalmopathy.

This chain joins TRBV6-2 or TRBV6-3 and TRBJ1-2, with 8 bases fitting TRBD1. From germline, CDR1 is MNHEY and CDR2 SVGEGT. This CDR3 has 15 amino acids. V trimming: 7 bases; J trimming: 8 bases; junction bases outside the gene matches: 15. CDR3 in DNA: TGTGCCAGCACGGACGCGGTGGGCAGGGGGCGCGGCTACACCTTC. Amino acid sequence: CASTDAVGRGRGYTF.

The rearrangement joins TRBV29-1 to TRBJ2-7, with D possibly matching TRBD1 (7 bases). The CDR3 runs to 14 residues. CDR1 and CDR2 (germline): SQVTM, ANQGSEA. V was pared by 5 bases and J by 3 bases, with 17 bases between. The CDR3 bases are TGCAGCGTTCCGGGGGACAGACCCTACTACGAGCAGTACTTC. Translated, it gives CSVPGDRPYYEQYF.

This clonotype was observed a few times. A single base separates this from a much larger clone, so it may be a read error. The V gene is TRBV18, the J gene TRBJ2-5, with 7 positions matching TRBD1. This CDR3 is built from 15 residues. Looked up from germline, CDR1 is KGHSH and CDR2 is LQKENI. In DNA, the CDR3 is TGTACCAGCTCCCATCGGGACAGCGGCCAAGAGACCCAGTACTTC. It codes for CTSSHRDSGQETQYF.

This clonotype was detected a few times. The chain employs TRBV7-9 and TRBJ1-3; D not resolved. Germline V CDR1 and CDR2: SEHNR, FQNEAQ (reference sequence). V was clipped by 3 bases and J by 9 bases, with 6 bases between them. The CDR3 totals 11 residues. The CDR3 nucleotides are TGTGCCAGCAGCTTGGGTTTCACCATATATTTT. This gives the protein CASSLGFTIYF.

This clonotype was seen repeatedly, ten times or more. The chain couples TRBV7-8 to TRBJ2-2; 9 bases map to TRBD2. The CDR3 length is 16 residues. Germline V gene sequence: CDR1 SGHVS, CDR2 FQNEAQ. Germline trimming cut 3 bases from V and 4 bases from J; bases unmatched to any gene: 6. The CDR3 region is CASSLRIAGVTGELFF. CDR3 nucleotide sequence: TGTGCCAGCAGCTTGAGAATAGCGGGAGTCACCGGGGAGCTGTTTTTT.

This clonotype has ten or more counts. V usage is TRBV10-3 and J usage is TRBJ2-1; the match to TRBD2 covers 9 bases. V shed 6 bases, J shed 7 bases, and the junction held 10 bases outside the gene matches. Germline assignment: CDR1 ENHRY and CDR2 SYGVKD. CDR3 length: 15 residues. In DNA form, the CDR3 reads TGTGCCATCAGCCCCTCCGCGGGAGGGGGGAATGAGCAGTTCTTC. Translation: CAISPSAGGGNEQFF.

This clonotype has ten or more counts. The rearrangement joins TRBV6-1 to TRBJ2-1; TRBD2 aligns across 7 bases. The CDR3 consists of 14 residues. The ends lost 6 bases at V and 7 bases at J; junction bases unmatched: 9. Germline CDR1 is MNHNS and CDR2 is SASEGT. CDR3 DNA: TGTGCCAGCAGACGCTGGGACTATCCTAATGAGCAGTTCTTC. Residues: CASRRWDYPNEQFF.

This clonotype showed up just a few times. Here the CDR3 DNA reads TGTGCCAGTTCCCTCGAGGCGAACAATGAGCAGTTCTTC. It is translated as CASSLEANNEQFF. The chain employs TRBV6-2 or TRBV6-3 and TRBJ2-1; no reliable D call. CDR3 length: 13 amino acids. V dropped 9 bases and J dropped 5 bases, with 14 bases sitting between them. From germline, CDR1 is MNHEY and CDR2 SVGEGT.

This clonotype was counted ten times or more. This rearrangement joins TRBV7-9 to TRBJ1-1; possibly TRBD1 for D (5 bases). The CDR3 covers 14 residues. Trimming removed 6 bases at V and 3 bases at J, with 14 bases between. Germline loops: CDR1 SEHNR, CDR2 FQNEAQ (reference sequence). The CDR3 here is CASSYSGSDTEAFF. The DNA for the CDR3 is TGTGCCAGCAGTTATTCAGGGTCGGACACTGAAGCTTTCTTT.

The chain has TRBV5-6 and TRBJ2-4, with a tentative D call TRBD1 (5 bases). The CDR3 covers 18 residues. Germline loops: CDR1 SGHDT, CDR2 YYEEEE. The V gene lost 3 bases and the J gene lost 0 bases, with 19 bases spanning the gap. CDR3 protein: CASSSRFRQPLAKNIQYF. DNA of the CDR3: TGTGCCAGCAGCTCCCGTTTCAGACAGCCTCTAGCCAAAAACATTCAGTACTTC.

This clonotype was recorded many times. This CDR3 is CASSFSLGGRMTYTQYF. In DNA, the CDR3 is TGTGCCAGCAGTTTCTCTCTTGGCGGGAGGATGACCTATACGCAGTATTTT. V gene TRBV28 combines with J gene TRBJ2-3; 8 bases fit TRBD2. Unmatched junction bases numbered 15, after V lost 3 bases and J lost 7 bases. The CDR3 is made up of 17 amino acids. Looked up from germline, CDR1 is MDHEN and CDR2 is SYDVKM.

Many counts were recorded for this clonotype. The J gene is TRBJ2-5, the V gene TRBV12-3 or TRBV12-4; D is uncertain. This CDR3 comprises 13 residues. Between the trimmed V and J ends, which lost 2 bases and 5 bases, there was a span of 9 bases. In nucleotides, the CDR3 is TGTGCCAGCAGTTTAAGTATGGGGGAGACCCAGTACTTC. Translation: CASSLSMGETQYF.

This clonotype was seen at least ten times. The J gene is TRBJ1-3, the V gene TRBV28; 9 nucleotides match TRBD1. The CDR3 is made up of 14 amino acids. J gave up 4 bases and V 5 bases, and 3 bases lay outside the gene matches. Germline V gene data show CDR1 as MDHEN and CDR2 as SYDVKM. CDR3 loop: CASSLGQGGNTIYF. CDR3 bases: TGTGCCAGCAGTCTCGGACAGGGGGGAAACACCATATATTTT.

The gene calls are TRBV20-1 and TRBJ2-3; D is unclear. The CDR3 totals 14 residues. Germline V gene lookup returns CDR1 DFQATT and CDR2 SNEGSKA (reference sequence). V gave up 5 bases and J gave up 4 bases, with 16 bases separating them. The CDR3 is CSARPQPRPDTQYF. In DNA form, the CDR3 reads TGCAGTGCTCGACCCCAACCCCGCCCAGATACGCAGTATTTT.

This clonotype has ten or more counts. The V and J genes are TRBV6-1 and TRBJ1-2; D is ambiguous. Germline V gene sequence: CDR1 MNHNS, CDR2 SASEGT. Trimming stripped 5 bases from V and 3 bases from J, with 13 bases between. The CDR3 covers 14 residues. The CDR3 sequence is CASSSGPADYGYTF. CDR3 sequence (DNA): TGTGCCAGCAGTTCCGGGCCCGCAGACTATGGCTACACCTTC.

Many counts were recorded for this clonotype. The gene calls are TRBV2 and TRBJ1-1; D ambiguous. Per germline, CDR1 SNHLY and CDR2 FYNNEI. This CDR3 contains 12 residues. V was shortened by 7 bases and J by 5 bases, with 11 bases between the two germline ends. In DNA, the CDR3 is TGTGCCAGCACCCTTTACCCAACTGAAGCTTTCTTT. This codes for CASTLYPTEAFF.

V usage is TRBV6-1 and J usage is TRBJ1-5; D perhaps matches TRBD1 (6 bases). Trimming took off 4 bases at V and 0 bases at J, with 13 bases between the two ends. Germline CDR1 is MNHNS and CDR2 is SASEGT. This CDR3 has 16 amino acids. The CDR3 protein is CASSVRQGYSNQPQHF. In DNA, the CDR3 is TGTGCCAGCAGTGTGCGGCAGGGGTATAGCAATCAGCCCCAGCATTTT.

This clonotype was seen at least ten times. The chain employs TRBV12-3 or TRBV12-4 and TRBJ2-5; 7 bases map to TRBD2. The CDR3 consists of 15 residues. V shed 3 bases and J 2 bases; nucleotides not matched to a gene: 6. CDR3 protein: CASSLLGEGQETQYF. For the CDR3, the DNA is TGTGCCAGCAGTTTGCTGGGGGAGGGGCAAGAGACCCAGTACTTC.

In this sample, this clonotype turned up many times. The V gene is TRBV5-1, the J gene TRBJ2-3, with 10 bases matching TRBD2. Germline trimming cut 4 bases from V and 10 bases from J; bases unmatched to any gene: 15. The germline gives CDR1 SGHRS, CDR2 YFSETQ. There are 16 residues in the CDR3. The CDR3 loop reads CASSTLAGGLRFAQYF. CDR3 DNA sequence: TGCGCCAGCAGCACCTTAGCGGGAGGTCTACGCTTTGCGCAGTATTTT.

The J gene is TRBJ1-3, the V gene TRBV6-1, with D hard to call. There are 15 residues in the CDR3. V shed 7 bases and J shed 4 bases, with 17 bases lying between them. Germline V CDR1 and CDR2: MNHNS, SASEGT. This CDR3 is CASNSGGAGGNTIYF. The CDR3 DNA follows: TGTGCCAGCAACTCAGGAGGCGCCGGAGGAAACACCATATATTTT.

The chain is built from TRBV29-1 and TRBJ2-5, with D possibly called TRBD1 or TRBD2 (6 bases each). This CDR3 has 14 amino acids. V lost 4 bases to trimming and J lost 3 bases, with 15 bases between them. From germline, CDR1 is SQVTM and CDR2 ANQGSEA. In nucleotides, the CDR3 is TGCAGCGTTGGACAGACGGGGGCCGAAGAGACCCAGTACTTC. It yields the protein CSVGQTGAEETQYF.

The table lists this clonotype with many counts. This rearrangement joins TRBV6-2 or TRBV6-3 to TRBJ1-1; D is possibly TRBD1 (5 bases). The CDR3 consists of 14 residues. Germline V gene sequence: CDR1 MNHEY, CDR2 SVGEGT. The ends were cut back, 0 bases at V and 5 bases at J, with 10 bases in the middle. CDR3 residues: CASSYSGVITEAFF. DNA of the CDR3: TGTGCCAGCAGTTACTCAGGGGTGATAACTGAAGCTTTCTTT.

This clonotype showed up many times. The CDR3 nucleotides are TGTGCCAGCAGCCCAGATGGGACAGCCCATGGCTACACCTTC. It is translated as CASSPDGTAHGYTF. The V and J genes are TRBV6-1 and TRBJ1-2, with 7 positions matching TRBD1. Germline V CDR1 and CDR2: MNHNS, SASEGT. The CDR3 has 14 residues. The ends lost 6 bases at V and 6 bases at J; junction bases unmatched: 10.

This clonotype was observed many times. This chain links TRBV20-1 with TRBJ2-1; 11 nucleotides line up with TRBD2. The CDR3 spans 15 residues. V was clipped by 4 bases and J by 0 bases; unmatched bases: 2. Germline assignment: CDR1 DFQATT and CDR2 SNEGSKA (reference sequence). CDR3 amino acids: CSAILAGVSYNEQFF. The CDR3 coding sequence is TGCAGTGCTATACTAGCGGGAGTCTCCTACAATGAGCAGTTCTTC.

This clonotype was counted at least ten times. The chain has TRBV5-8 and TRBJ1-2; D unresolved. The CDR3 sequence is 16 residues long. Germline-derived CDR1 and CDR2 are SGHTS and YDEGEE. V lost 5 bases and J 8 bases, leaving 25 bases between the germline ends. The chain's CDR3 is CASRMWAGGTSGGYTF. CDR3 nucleotide sequence: TGTGCCAGCAGAATGTGGGCAGGCGGAACCTCTGGAGGCTACACCTTC. Full variable domain (outside the CDR3, taken from reference TRBV5-8 and TRBJ1-2): EAGVTQSPTHLIKTRGQQATLRCSPISGHTSVYWYQQALGLGLQFLLWYDEGEERNRGNFPPRFSGRQFPNYSSELNVNALELEDSALYLCASRMWAGGTSGGYTFGSGTRLTVV.

The CDR3 bases are TGTGCCAGCAGCCCACGGCGCATTACCCCAACTAATGAAAAACTGTTTTTT. It translates to CASSPRRITPTNEKLFF. The chain has TRBV7-8 and TRBJ1-4; D not certain. Trimming took off 5 bases at V and 0 bases at J, with 16 bases between the two ends. Germline CDR1 and CDR2: SGHVS and FQNEAQ. The CDR3 length is 17 residues.

This clonotype was counted at least ten times. V gene TRBV5-1 combines with J gene TRBJ2-1; a possible D gene is TRBD1 (6 bases). The CDR3 is 16 residues long. Per the germline V gene, CDR1 is SGHRS and CDR2 is YFSETQ. V was pared by 4 bases and J by 7 bases, with 21 bases between. DNA for the CDR3: TGCGCCAGCAGCCCCACGGTCGGGCAGGGGAAAAATGAGCAGTTCTTC. Translated, it gives CASSPTVGQGKNEQFF.

A remark on this clonotype: It is likely a read error, because the conserved phenylalanine at the end of the CDR3 is missing. V usage is TRBV14 and J usage is TRBJ2-1; D might be TRBD1 (5 bases). The CDR3 sequence is 14 residues long. Trimming left V 4 bases short and J 4 bases short, with 11 bases between. Germline V gives CDR1 SGHDN, CDR2 FVKESK. The CDR3 nucleotides read TGTGCCAGCAGCCCCTCGACAGTATACAATGAGCAGTTCCTC. Protein: CASSPSTVYNEQFL.